This TCR beta chain comes out of a study of tumor-infiltrating lymphocytes in primary liver carcinoma. The tissue used was unsorted bulk material of 20-30 mg. RNA and DNA were co-extracted from it with the AllPrep DNA/RNA mini kit. Points from the study as a whole: Lower overlap was observed for tumor-adjacent and tumor-blood pairs relative to tumor region pairs.

Starting from approximately 470 ng of total RNA, TCR beta cDNA was produced with a primer in the constant region. Each TCR beta library was derived from three nested multiplex PCR rounds that employed slightly modified ARM-PCR. Each of the first two PCR rounds ran roughly 9 cycles with TRBV1-TRBV30 forward and C-beta reverse primers. TCRdb re-analysed the multiplex PCR reads in MiXCR, keeping a single row per CDR3 protein. The data contain roughly 120,000 distinct CDR3 sequences, 50% to 70% of them singletons. The count of this clonotype is one. Its antigen is still unknown. Because the CDR3 is missing its conserved closing phenylalanine or tryptophan, this is likely a read error. Trimming took off 0 bases at V and 11 bases at J, with 11 bases between the two ends. CDR1 and CDR2 (germline): SGHAT, FQNNGV. The CDR3 is 13 amino acids.

Sequenced: liver tumor tissue from sampling region 1. The subset is: tumor region T1, superior pole. The clonotype was recovered from a woman aged 60 to 75 with primary liver carcinoma and hepatitis B virus infection. The V call is TRBV11-2, the J call TRBJ2-1; D might be TRBD1 (5 bases). The CDR3 DNA follows: TGTGCCAGCAGCTTAGATGGAGTGGGGCAGCAGTTCATC. As protein: CASSLDGVGQQFI.